The next 18 T cell receptor beta chains were all read from a single sample in a study of chemoradiotherapy in HPV16-positive cancers. Sequenced by immunoSEQ multiplex PCR; TCRdb stores in-frame clones only, minus some. In the table there are 7,000 to 9,000 clones, around two thirds of which are singletons. This material consisted of tumor tissue, taken from a patient who underwent chemoradiotherapy. The receptors were gathered from a human donor with HPV-associated anogenital cancer.

This clone was seen a few times. J is TRBJ1-6 and V is TRBV5-1; D is possibly TRBD1 (5 bases). Germline V gene sequence: CDR1 SGHRS, CDR2 YFSETQ. Trimming cost V 0 bases and J 10 bases, with 11 bases left between them. The CDR3 is 14 amino acids. The CDR3 region is CASSLEGYMSPLHF. The CDR3 DNA reads TGCGCCAGCAGCTTGGAGGGGTATATGTCACCCCTCCACTTT.

This clone turned up a few times. The chain carries TRBV7-3 and TRBJ2-3; maybe TRBD1 (6 bases). The V end was cut by 2 bases, the J end by 0 bases, with 12 bases between. CDR1 and CDR2 from the germline V gene are SGHTA and FQGTGA. The CDR3 spans 16 residues. The CDR3 spells CASSLEGDTSTDTQYF. The CDR3 DNA reads as TGTGCCAGCAGCTTAGAGGGGGATACTAGCACAGATACGCAGTATTTT.

The V gene is TRBV9, the J gene TRBJ1-1; perhaps TRBD1 as D (5 bases). CDR3 length: 16 residues. Trimming shortened V by 2 bases and J by 4 bases, and 18 bases separated the two germline ends. Germline CDR1 and CDR2: SGDLS and YYNGEE. This chain's CDR3 is CASSVSPQAQSTEAFF. The CDR3, as DNA: TGTGCCAGCAGCGTTTCCCCACAGGCCCAGTCCACTGAAGCTTTCTTT.

The chain combines TRBV27 with TRBJ1-2; D remains unclear. The V and J ends lost 3 bases and 7 bases respectively, with 15 bases between them. This CDR3 comprises 14 residues. From germline, CDR1 is MNHEY and CDR2 SMNVEV (reference sequence). The CDR3 protein is CASSLDWPLGGYTF. The CDR3 bases are TGTGCCAGCAGTTTGGATTGGCCCCTTGGTGGCTACACCTTC.

This chain joins TRBV29-1 and TRBJ2-7, with D perhaps given as TRBD1 or TRBD2 (6 bases each). The V and J ends lost 6 bases and 1 base respectively, with 16 bases between them. The germline CDR1 and CDR2 sequences are SQVTM and ANQGSEA. The CDR3 is 14 residues long. This CDR3 reads CSVGKGGRSYEQYF. CDR3 bases: TGCAGCGTAGGGAAAGGGGGGCGATCCTACGAGCAGTACTTC.

V usage is TRBV11-2 and J usage is TRBJ1-1, with D uncertain. Germline lookup yields CDR1 SGHAT and CDR2 FQNNGV. With 5 bases removed from V and 1 base from J, the gap between germline ends came to 8 bases. The CDR3 extends over 13 amino acids. CDR3 DNA: TGTGCCAGCAGCCGTATTTGGAACACTGAAGCTTTCTTT. Translated: CASSRIWNTEAFF. The full variable domain, in which reference TRBV11-2 and TRBJ1-1 provide the parts outside the CDR3, is EAGVAQSPRYKIIEKRQSVAFWCNPISGHATLYWYQQILGQGPKLLIQFQNNGVVDDSQLPKDRFSAERLKGVDSTLKIQPAKLEDSAVYLCASSRIWNTEAFFGQGTRLTVV.

This CDR3 reads CASSYQSDVSEAFF. The DNA of the CDR3 is TGTGCCAGCAGTTACCAGAGTGATGTGTCTGAAGCTTTCTTT. The J gene is TRBJ1-1, the V gene TRBV6-5; D call uncertain. This CDR3 spans 14 amino acids. V was shortened by 2 bases and J by 6 bases, with 13 bases between the two germline ends. The germline V gene has CDR1 MNHEY and CDR2 SVGAGI.

The V gene is TRBV27, the J gene TRBJ1-2; maybe TRBD1 (5 bases). V lost 2 bases and J 4 bases, leaving 14 bases between the germline ends. Germline assignment: CDR1 MNHEY and CDR2 SMNVEV (reference sequence). The CDR3 totals 15 residues. The chain's CDR3 is CASSLRPGSFYGYTF. In DNA form, the CDR3 reads TGTGCCAGCAGTTTAAGGCCAGGGTCGTTCTATGGCTACACCTTC.

This chain uses TRBV11-3 with TRBJ1-1, with a tentative D call TRBD1 (6 bases). The length of the CDR3 is 15 residues. With 1 base removed from V and 2 bases from J, the gap between germline ends came to 11 bases. Germline V CDR1 and CDR2: SGHNT, YENEEA. CDR3 sequence reads: CASSLAGDLNTEAFF. The CDR3 nucleotides are TGTGCCAGCAGCTTAGCAGGGGACCTAAACACTGAAGCTTTCTTT.

This clone occurred once. The chain combines TRBV6-6 with TRBJ1-2; no clear D. This CDR3 contains 12 residues. V lost 7 bases, J lost 4 bases, and 10 bases lay in between. The germline V gene has CDR1 MNHNY and CDR2 SVGAGI (reference sequence). The CDR3 here is CASMGRRYGYTF. The DNA for the CDR3 is TGTGCCAGCATGGGCAGGCGCTATGGCTACACCTTC.

CDR3 nucleotides: TGTGCCAGCAGCTTGCGACAGGTTAATGAAAAACTGTTTTTT. This gives the protein CASSLRQVNEKLFF. The chain employs TRBV7-9 and TRBJ1-4; the D gene is possibly TRBD1 (6 bases). Germline CDR1 reads SEHNR; CDR2 reads FQNEAQ (reference sequence). The CDR3 covers 14 residues. The V end lost 3 bases, the J end lost 4 bases, and 9 bases lay between the germline ends.

This chain uses TRBV6-5 with TRBJ1-5; 7 nucleotides line up with TRBD1. Germline V gene sequence: CDR1 MNHEY, CDR2 SVGAGI. The V gene end was trimmed by 5 bases and the J gene end by 3 bases; junction bases not matched to a gene: 4. This CDR3 has 14 amino acids. The DNA for the CDR3 is TGTGCCAGCAGTCCTGACAGGGCCAATCAGCCCCAGCATTTT. Encoded protein: CASSPDRANQPQHF.

This chain connects TRBV9 to TRBJ1-1; 7 nucleotides line up with TRBD1. Germline-derived CDR1 and CDR2 are SGDLS and YYNGEE. The J segment lost 1 base and the V segment lost 3 bases, leaving 6 bases of the junction unmatched. The CDR3 consists of 15 residues. DNA of the CDR3: TGTGCCAGCAGCGCGGAAGGACAGGCGAACACTGAAGCTTTCTTT. As protein: CASSAEGQANTEAFF.

In its sample, this clone was seen a few times. This chain joins TRBV6-1 and TRBJ2-7, with D tentatively TRBD2 (6 bases). The V end was cut by 0 bases, the J end by 2 bases, with 11 bases between. This CDR3 contains 15 residues. CDR1 and CDR2 from the germline V gene are MNHNS and SASEGT. CDR3 DNA: TGTGCCAGCAGTGAAGCGGGGGGAAGGGCCTACGAGCAGTACTTC. Protein sequence: CASSEAGGRAYEQYF.

V usage is TRBV2 and J usage is TRBJ2-3; 7 bases align to TRBD2. Trimming cost V 8 bases and J 4 bases; bases outside gene matches: 12. There are 15 residues in the CDR3. Looked up from germline, CDR1 is SNHLY and CDR2 is FYNNEI. CDR3 region: CASRERLAGSDTQYF. The CDR3 bases are TGTGCCAGCCGGGAGCGACTAGCAGGTTCAGATACGCAGTATTTT.

The chain has TRBV5-4 and TRBJ1-1, with TRBD1 matching over 7 bases. The V gene end was trimmed by 4 bases and the J gene end by 6 bases; junction bases not matched to a gene: 6. The CDR3 runs to 13 residues. Germline V gene lookup returns CDR1 SGHNT and CDR2 YYREEE (reference sequence). The CDR3 spells CASSIDRESEAFF. CDR3 bases: TGTGCCAGCAGCATTGACAGGGAGTCTGAAGCTTTCTTT.

CDR3 DNA sequence: TGTGCCAGCAGCTTAGGGGGACAGGGGGCTTGGCAGCCCCAGCATTTT. Translated, it gives CASSLGGQGAWQPQHF. The chain uses TRBV7-2 and TRBJ1-5; 12 bases map to TRBD1. The V gene's germline CDR1 is SGHTA and CDR2 FQGNSA. This CDR3 is 16 amino acids long. J was trimmed by 7 bases and V by 1 base; bases with no gene match: 5.

In this sample, this clone turned up a few times. The chain couples TRBV4-2 to TRBJ1-2, with 10 nucleotides matching TRBD1. Germline CDR1 reads LGHNA; CDR2 reads YNFKEQ. This CDR3 is built from 15 residues. The trim removed 3 bases at V and 8 bases at J, leaving 9 bases unmatched. CDR3 sequence: CASSQMTGGAGGYTF. The CDR3, as DNA: TGTGCCAGCAGCCAGATGACAGGGGGCGCAGGGGGCTACACCTTC.